This TCR beta chain comes out of a study of blood T cell repertoires in COVID-19. Germline assignment: CDR1 SEHNR and CDR2 FQNEAQ (reference sequence). Between the trimmed V and J ends, which lost 5 bases and 4 bases, there was a span of 15 bases. CDR3 length: 14 amino acids. Method: immunoSEQ multiplex PCR; TCRdb's copy keeps in-frame clones and lacks some. The data hold about 140,000 clones, with around 84% observed a single time. This rearrangement joins TRBV7-9 to TRBJ2-7, with D maybe TRBD2 (7 bases). The TCR comes from a woman in her fifties or sixties with acute or convalescent COVID-19. Sequencing was performed on peripheral blood. The CDR3 loop is CASSQREGGYEQYF. CDR3 bases: TGTGCCAGCAGCCAGAGAGAGGGGGGGTACGAGCAGTACTTC.